The clone carrying this T cell receptor beta chain was detected only once. Its antigen is as yet unknown. A multiplex PCR was run with 60 Vbeta primers and 13 Jbeta primers. Generated by immunoSEQ multiplex PCR, the TCRdb table keeps only in-frame clones and is missing some. The profile shows about 160,000 clones, 75% to 90% of them singletons. These data belong to a study of cytomegalovirus exposure and HLA in healthy donors. Study-wide results and caveats: Association of a missense DCLRE1C variant with TCR beta V- and J-gene trimming was reported in a later analysis. Information on immune exposure was restricted to one variable (CMV serostatus). Presence/absence analysis assumed near-uniform sequencing depth across donors. Through in vitro validation, a few CMV-associated chains were shown to be specific for CMV antigens.

This CDR3 has 13 residues. V lost 5 bases, J lost 4 bases, and 8 bases lay in between. In germline, CDR1 is MRHNA, CDR2 SNTAGT. This clonotype originated in a woman in her late teens or twenties in good health and CMV-seronegative. The rearrangement joins TRBV6-4 to TRBJ2-2; D gene ambiguous. The sample comprised PBMCs. CDR3 sequence: CASSSTGTGELFF. The CDR3 coding sequence is TGTGCCAGCAGTTCAACGGGCACCGGGGAGCTGTTTTTT.